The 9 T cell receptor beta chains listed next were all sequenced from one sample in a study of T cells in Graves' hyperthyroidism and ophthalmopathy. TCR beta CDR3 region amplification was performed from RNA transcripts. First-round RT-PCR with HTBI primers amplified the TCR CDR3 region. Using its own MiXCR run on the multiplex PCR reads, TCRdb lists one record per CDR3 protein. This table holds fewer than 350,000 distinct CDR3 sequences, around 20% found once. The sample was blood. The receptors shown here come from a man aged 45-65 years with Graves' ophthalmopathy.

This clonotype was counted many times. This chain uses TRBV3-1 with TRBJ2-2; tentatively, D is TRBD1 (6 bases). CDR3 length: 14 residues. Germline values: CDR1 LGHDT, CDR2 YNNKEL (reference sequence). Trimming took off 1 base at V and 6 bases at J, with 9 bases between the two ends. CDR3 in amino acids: CASSQVRTAGELFF. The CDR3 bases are TGTGCCAGCAGCCAAGTTCGGACAGCCGGGGAGCTGTTTTTT.

The CDR3, as DNA: TGTGCCAGCAGTTTCGGGGGGGAGGGCCCTCTTGGGGAGCTGTTTTTT. Translation: CASSFGGEGPLGELFF. The chain has TRBV28 and TRBJ2-2; TRBD2 matches 8 bases. Germline V gene data show CDR1 as MDHEN and CDR2 as SYDVKM. V shed 3 bases, J shed 8 bases, and the junction held 11 bases outside the gene matches. This CDR3 has 16 residues.

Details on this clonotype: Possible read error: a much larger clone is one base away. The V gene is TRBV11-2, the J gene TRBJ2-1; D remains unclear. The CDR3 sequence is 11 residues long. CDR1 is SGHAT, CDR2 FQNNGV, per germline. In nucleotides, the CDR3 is TGTACCAGCAGCCGACACAATGAGCAGTTCTTC. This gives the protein CTSSRHNEQFF. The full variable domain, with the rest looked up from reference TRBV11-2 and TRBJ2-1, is EAGVAQSPRYKIIEKRQSVAFWCNPISGHATLYWYQQILGQGPKLLIQFQNNGVVDDSQLPKDRFSAERLKGVDSTLKIQPAKLEDSAVYLCTSSRHNEQFFGPGTRLTVL.

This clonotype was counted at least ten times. This chain's CDR3 is CSARDLLGNEQFF. DNA for the CDR3: TGCAGTGCTAGAGACTTACTCGGGAATGAGCAGTTCTTC. J is TRBJ2-1 and V is TRBV20-1; D is unresolved. V was clipped by 0 bases and J by 7 bases, with 10 bases between them. This CDR3 region has 13 residues. Germline values: CDR1 DFQATT, CDR2 SNEGSKA (reference sequence).

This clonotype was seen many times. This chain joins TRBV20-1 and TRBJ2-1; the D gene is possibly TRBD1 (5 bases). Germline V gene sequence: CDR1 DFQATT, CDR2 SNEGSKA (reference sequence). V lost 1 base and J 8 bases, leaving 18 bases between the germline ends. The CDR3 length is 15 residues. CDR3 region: CSARVNEAGKHEQFF. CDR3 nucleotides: TGCAGTGCTAGAGTAAATGAGGCAGGGAAGCATGAGCAGTTCTTC.

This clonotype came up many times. The CDR3 protein is CASSRGTSGSTGELFF. DNA of the CDR3: TGTGCCAGCAGTAGAGGGACTAGCGGGAGTACCGGGGAGCTGTTTTTT. The V and J genes are TRBV12-3 or TRBV12-4 and TRBJ2-2, with 14 bases that match TRBD2. J lost 5 bases, V lost 5 bases, and 4 bases had no gene match. This CDR3 is built from 16 residues.

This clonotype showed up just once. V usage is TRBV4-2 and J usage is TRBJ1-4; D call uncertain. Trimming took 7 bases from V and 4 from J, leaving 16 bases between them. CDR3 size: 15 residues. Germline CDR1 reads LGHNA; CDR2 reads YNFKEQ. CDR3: CASTSVWADNEKLFF. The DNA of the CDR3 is TGTGCCAGCACCTCGGTATGGGCAGATAATGAAAAACTGTTTTTT.

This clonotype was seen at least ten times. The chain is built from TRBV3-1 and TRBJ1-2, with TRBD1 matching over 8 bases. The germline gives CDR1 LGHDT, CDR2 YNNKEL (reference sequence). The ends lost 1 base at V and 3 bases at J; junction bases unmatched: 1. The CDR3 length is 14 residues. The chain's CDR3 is CASSQAGGDYGYTF. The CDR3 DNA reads TGTGCCAGCAGCCAAGCAGGGGGCGACTATGGCTACACCTTC.

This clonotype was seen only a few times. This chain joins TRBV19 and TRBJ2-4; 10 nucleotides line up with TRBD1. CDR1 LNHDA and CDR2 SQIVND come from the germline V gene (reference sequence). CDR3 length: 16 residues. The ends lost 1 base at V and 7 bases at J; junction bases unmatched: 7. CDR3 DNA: TGTGCCAGTAGTATAGGGTGGGGGACAGGGGAGAACATTCAGTACTTC. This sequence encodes CASSIGWGTGENIQYF.